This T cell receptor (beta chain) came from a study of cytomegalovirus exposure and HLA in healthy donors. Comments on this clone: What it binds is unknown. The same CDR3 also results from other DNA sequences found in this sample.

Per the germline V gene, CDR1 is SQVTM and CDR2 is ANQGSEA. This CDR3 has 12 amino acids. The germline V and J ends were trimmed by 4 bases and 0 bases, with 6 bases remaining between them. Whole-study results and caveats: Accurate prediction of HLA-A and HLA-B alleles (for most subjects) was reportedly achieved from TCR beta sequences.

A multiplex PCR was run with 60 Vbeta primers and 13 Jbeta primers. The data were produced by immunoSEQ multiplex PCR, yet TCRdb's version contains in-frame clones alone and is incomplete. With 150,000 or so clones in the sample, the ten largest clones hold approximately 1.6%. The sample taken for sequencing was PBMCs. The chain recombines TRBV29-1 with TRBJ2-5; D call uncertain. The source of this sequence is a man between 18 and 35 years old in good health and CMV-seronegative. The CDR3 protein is CSVGQNQETQYF. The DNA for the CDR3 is TGCAGCGTTGGTCAGAACCAAGAGACCCAGTACTTC.